The rows below give T cell receptor beta chains drawn from one sample of a study of cytomegalovirus exposure and HLA in healthy donors. Profiled with immunoSEQ multiplex PCR; TCRdb holds only in-frame clones, not every one. In the table there are about 150,000 clones, around 76% of which are singletons. Sequenced material: PBMCs. The origin of the receptors is a man aged 35-49 years in good health and CMV-seronegative. Both conserved end residues are part of each CDR3. The D gene is left open where the match is weak. Clone size, where shown, is once, few, many, or a class for clones that have expanded.

V gene	D gene	clone size	J gene	CDR3 protein
TRBV29-1	NA	few	TRBJ1-3	CSVDPGVRGTIYF
TRBV5-8	NA	few	TRBJ2-3	CASSAGPRDTQYF
TRBV5-4	NA	NA	TRBJ2-1	CASSLGLATYNEQFF
TRBV27	NA	NA	TRBJ2-1	CASAGHGSYNEQFF
TRBV28	TRBD2	NA	TRBJ2-7	CASSLSASGGAYEQYF
TRBV29-1	TRBD1	NA	TRBJ1-2	CSVEDDWGQGKHGYTF
TRBV5-6	TRBD2	NA	TRBJ2-7	CASSLRGVVNEQYF
TRBV5-1	TRBD2	NA	TRBJ2-1	CASSSGLAGRNEQFF
TRBV23-1	NA	NA	TRBJ1-1	CASEICGTFGAEAFF
TRBV5-1	TRBD2	NA	TRBJ2-1	CASSWGTSGSQEQFF
TRBV6-4	NA	NA	TRBJ1-1	CASSDSGKSTRAEAFF
TRBV5-1	TRBD1	NA	TRBJ2-7	CASSSISLGTGDYEQYF
TRBV10-2	NA	NA	TRBJ2-1	CASSENRAGEQFF
TRBV30	TRBD1	NA	TRBJ2-7	CAWSVSLGQGSSYEQYF